Given below is one TCR beta chain in context. The antigen is unknown. This sample was included in a study of cytomegalovirus exposure and HLA in healthy donors. Study background: Earlier sequencing of 150 million to 200 million T cells yielded roughly 100 million unique TCR beta sequences.

Study-wide results and caveats: According to a later analysis, most TCR beta chains associated with CMV appeared HLA-restricted. Later on, an analysis tied around 17,000 TCR beta sequences to HLA alleles at 0.05 false discovery rate.

The donors comprised healthy bone marrow donors. The PCR had 60 Vbeta and 13 Jbeta primers. Generated by immunoSEQ multiplex PCR, the TCRdb table keeps only in-frame clones and is missing some. In total, the table holds more than 85,000 clones. The source material was PBMCs. This receptor was obtained from a girl aged 5-17 years in good health and CMV-seropositive.

The CDR3 bases are TGTGCCAGTAGTATAAAGGGGGGGTACGAGCAGTACTTC. Translation: CASSIKGGYEQYF. The chain combines TRBV19 with TRBJ2-5; the D gene is possibly TRBD2 (7 bases). The J call may be in error: the DNA end matches TRBJ2-7 better. The germline V gene encodes CDR1 LNHDA and CDR2 SQIVND (reference sequence). The CDR3 totals 13 residues.